What follows describes a single T cell receptor (beta chain). This clone was seen more than once but under ten times. There is no known antigen for this receptor. Base qualities are missing; no much larger clone stands one base away. Reading from cysteine to phenylalanine, the CDR3 counts 16 amino acids. Here the CDR3 DNA is all that survives: 48 bases in frame from base 1. V and J are trimmed by 0 bases and 5 bases, and the gene matches miss 2 bases of the junction. CDR1 and CDR2, per the germline V gene (reference sequence), are MNHEY and SMNVEV. The library was made by the immunoSEQ multiplex PCR assay. The multiplex PCR relied on a mix of 60 forward primers for TCR Vbeta segments and 13 reverse primers for TCR Jbeta segments. A multiplex PCR assay on genomic DNA amplified the CDR3 region of rearranged TCR beta genes. The Illumina HiSeq System was used to sequence the amplified TCR beta libraries as 87-base-pair reads. As for the authors' bioinformatics: A later analysis counted about 80 million unique TCR beta chains across the 670 or so repertoires, and some 11 million of these chains were shared by at least two donors. Raw reads were error-corrected and collapsed into unique sequences with a nearest-neighbor algorithm that merged closely related sequences to remove PCR and sequencing errors. Alignment of CDR3 sequences to IMGT reference sequences was used to assign V, D and J gene segments. Each retained sequence needed at least a six-nucleotide match to both a V gene segment and a J gene segment. Rearrangements were classified as productive when the CDR3 lacked stop codons and remained in frame with V and J, and all other rearrangements were classified as non-productive. Following IMGT convention, CDR3 was defined as the stretch from the second conserved V-encoded cysteine up to the conserved J-encoded phenylalanine. Sequences without an unambiguous match to a single V gene segment were excluded from the earlier analysis of 500 to 700 of the donors. In an earlier analysis of several hundred of the donors, a V segment was called functional when productive rearrangements were above 56.7%, and segregating when the standard deviation between donors exceeded 5%. A statistical classification framework was built for diagnosing cytomegalovirus status from the catalog of TCR beta chain sequences. A later analysis assigned V and J genes by comparing TCR nucleotide sequences with IMGT/GENE-DB human TR gene sequences. A later analysis assigned CDR3 sequences and most-parsimonious VDJ recombination scenarios with the TCRdist pipeline. A later analysis defined each TCR beta chain by its CDR3 amino acid sequence plus V-gene family, and excluded reads lacking a unique V-gene family. In a later analysis, around 650 highly shared, low-generation-probability nucleotide sequences were removed to address suspected cross-contamination and a sequencing artifact. In a later analysis, a clonal expansion index for each public chain was calculated from normalized within-repertoire ranks of inferred template counts. A later analysis computed generation probabilities with a VDJ recombination model fitted to out-of-frame rearrangements, and checked the results against IGoR. Hypergeometric tests were used in a later analysis to score TCR-TCR, TCR-HLA and TCR-CMV co-occurrence, with a repertoire-size bias correction applied to the TCR pairs. In a later analysis, false discovery rates were estimated by permuting HLA or CMV assignments 20 times. A later analysis grouped co-occurring TCRs with DBSCAN, adding TCRdist sequence similarity when clustering within HLA-allele-positive subsets. Co-occurrence clustering excluded repertoires with fewer than 30,000 or more than 120,000 public chains, plus five with anomalous nucleotide sharing. Imported from immuneACCESS, the table was reduced by TCRdb to in-frame sequences with V and J called. These copies leave out some clones; in studies compared against another copy, an unresolved V gene accounts for under half, and the cause of the remainder is not known. The DNA was the basis for D and trimming; V, J and clone size are from that table. A total of 130,000 to 150,000 clones appear in this sample, 60% to 85% of them only once. The ten largest clones take up about 2.5% of the sample.

In total, approximately 610 healthy bone marrow donors made up the cohort. Cohort members were all nominally healthy when sampled, although unrecorded immune exposures were likely present. The donor tested CMV seronegative, placing the donor among the 350 or so seronegative members of the cohort. Each donor provided a peripheral blood sample, and peripheral blood mononuclear cells were used for TCR beta sequencing. Genomic DNA was extracted from the blood cell samples with the Qiagen DNeasy Blood Extraction Kit. This entry belongs to a study of cytomegalovirus exposure and HLA in healthy donors (dated by TCRdb to about 2017). Regarding the study in general: An earlier analysis of 587 of the donors reported around 280 Gb of sequence data and 117 million unique TCR beta sequences obtained from 180 million or so T cells. An early release that covered about 600 HLA-typed donors contained approximately 300 gigabases of sequencing data and some 87 million unique TCR sequences. Of the approximately 400 genotyped donors, 81% were placed in the genetic ancestry cluster associated with self-reported Caucasian donors. The study aimed to test whether cataloging public T cell receptors could reveal signatures of past pathogen exposure. Using immunosequencing, the study profiled T cell repertoires from around 680 subjects and related those repertoires to cytomegalovirus serostatus. Along with the roughly 700-subject first cohort, a separate validation cohort of about 110 different subjects was used. To predict cytomegalovirus infection status, the study brought together high-throughput TCR immunosequencing, statistical association of individual TCRs with disease status, and machine learning. A later analysis re-examined previously published TCR beta repertoires from about 670 donors and added high-resolution HLA genotyping to investigate patterns of TCR occurrence. In the later analysis, no new phenotypic data were used to find candidate immune exposures; instead, reliance was placed on TCR beta sequences and their occurrence across donors. An earlier analysis of more than 450 of the donors used high-throughput TCR beta sequencing to judge whether each TCR beta V gene segment behaved as functional or pseudogenic. Donor age, sex, ethnicity and CMV serostatus were compiled alongside the repertoire data. Genome-wide SNP genotypes for about 65% of the 666 donors were used in a later genetic analysis, which treated that subset as a discovery cohort. All discovery cohort repertoires had been generated using a single sequencing platform. HLA typing included class I and class II loci at four-digit resolution. Typing coverage varied by locus: roughly 629-630 donors for A, B, C, DRB1 and DQB1; about 520 for DQA1; around 570 for DPA1; approximately 490 for DPB1. Several DR-DQ haplotypes were handled as single units for association and clustering because linkage in the cohort was strong. On average, around 240,000 unique TCR beta nucleotide sequences were sequenced per donor among several hundred genotyped donors of the cohort, with roughly a sixth of those sequences being non-productive.

Overall study results and their limits: A few of the identified cytomegalovirus-associated TCR beta chains were confirmed in vitro to be specific for cytomegalovirus antigens. A cluster of highly shared sequence variants was judged likely to represent a technical artifact of the sequencing pipeline. Some IMGT-functional V segments, including TRBV6-2 and TRBV6-3, could not be told apart with the 87-base-pair reads, so those segments were excluded. The authors suggested that the approach could potentially be extended to other disease states and immunological phenotypes. An association between a missense DCLRE1C variant and V-gene and J-gene trimming of TCR beta chains was found in a later genetic analysis and replicated in an independent cohort. Most TCR sequences were observed very rarely across donors, whereas some public TCRs were present in many individuals. In a later analysis, the rate of TCR association differed among HLA loci, with DRB1 alleles having the most associated TCRs and HLA-C alleles having the fewest. In this cohort, only TCR beta chains were sequenced, and detectable features were limited by the absence of alpha or paired-chain data. In both the original and validation cohorts, the classifier was reported to diagnose cytomegalovirus status with high specificity and sensitivity. In an earlier analysis of over 550 of the donors, most TCR beta V segments were observed in productive rearrangements about 90% or about 30% of the time, broadly matching IMGT annotations. According to a later analysis, parvovirus B19, influenza, CMV and Epstein-Barr virus appeared linked to several top co-occurrence clusters. A total of around 150 TCR beta chains were listed by the study as associated with cytomegalovirus. Most CMV-associated TCR beta chains appeared to be HLA-restricted in a later analysis, and the HLA associations seemed to be driven largely by CMV exposure. A later analysis associated about 17,000 TCR beta sequences with specific HLA alleles at a false discovery rate of 0.05. In a later analysis, HLA-associated TCR beta chains showed more clonal expansion and lower generation probabilities than non-associated chains that were equally common. According to a later genetic analysis, donors in an Asian-associated ancestry cluster had fewer N-insertions in productive TCRs than the roughly 700-donor mean. Roughly 15 rarely observed V segments, including chromosome 9 orphons, were excluded from the earlier analysis of some 590 of the donors because counts were too low. When HLA alleles, especially DR and DQ, strongly co-occurred, attributing TCR associations to individual alleles was difficult. Linkage disequilibrium might explain the correlated functional status among segregating V segments, but an unknown experimental factor could not be excluded. A further reported finding was that TCR beta sequences accurately predicted the HLA-A and HLA-B alleles for most subjects in the first cohort. Because HLA typing was missing for some donors at each locus, association tests included only the typed subset. For the cohort, immune exposure information was limited to CMV serostatus. Presence/absence analyses assumed roughly uniform sequencing depth across donors, an assumption that may not hold.

This TCR was sampled from a male donor in good health and CMV-seronegative. Sequencing was carried out using PBMCs. The chain joins TRBV27 to TRBJ1-5; a stretch of 12 junction bases matches TRBD1. The CDR3 region reads CASSLSGQGADQPQHF. DNA sequence: TGTGCCAGCAGTTTATCGGGACAGGGGGCAGATCAGCCCCAGCATTTT.